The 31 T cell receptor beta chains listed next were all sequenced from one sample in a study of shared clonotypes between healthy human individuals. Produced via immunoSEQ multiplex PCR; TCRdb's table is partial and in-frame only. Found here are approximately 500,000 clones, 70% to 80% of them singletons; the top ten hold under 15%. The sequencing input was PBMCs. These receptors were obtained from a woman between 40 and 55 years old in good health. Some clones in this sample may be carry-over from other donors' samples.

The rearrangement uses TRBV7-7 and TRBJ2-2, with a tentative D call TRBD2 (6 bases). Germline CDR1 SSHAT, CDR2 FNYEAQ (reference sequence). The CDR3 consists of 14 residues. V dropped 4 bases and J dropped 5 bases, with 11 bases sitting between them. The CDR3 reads CASSWDRGTGELFF. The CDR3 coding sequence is TGTGCCAGCAGCTGGGACCGGGGGACCGGGGAGCTGTTTTTT. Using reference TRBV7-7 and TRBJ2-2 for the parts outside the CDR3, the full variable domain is GAGVSQSPRYKVTKRGQDVTLRCDPISSHATLYWYQQALGQGPEFLTYFNYEAQPDKSGLPSDRFSAERPEGSISTLTIQRTEQRDSAMYRCASSWDRGTGELFFGEGSRLTVL.

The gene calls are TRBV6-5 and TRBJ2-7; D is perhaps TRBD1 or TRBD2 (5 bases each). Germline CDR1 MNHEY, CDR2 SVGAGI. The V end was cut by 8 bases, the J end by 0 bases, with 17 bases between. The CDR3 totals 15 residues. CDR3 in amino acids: CASRTRGTSSYEQYF. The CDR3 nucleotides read TGTGCCAGCCGCACCCGGGGCACCAGCTCCTACGAGCAGTACTTC.

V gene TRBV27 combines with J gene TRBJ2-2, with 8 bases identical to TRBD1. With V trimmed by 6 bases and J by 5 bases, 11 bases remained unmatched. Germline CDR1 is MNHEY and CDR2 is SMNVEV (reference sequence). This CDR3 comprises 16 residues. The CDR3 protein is CASSPSDRGRTGELFF. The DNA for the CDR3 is TGTGCCAGCAGCCCCAGTGACAGGGGACGGACCGGGGAGCTGTTTTTT.

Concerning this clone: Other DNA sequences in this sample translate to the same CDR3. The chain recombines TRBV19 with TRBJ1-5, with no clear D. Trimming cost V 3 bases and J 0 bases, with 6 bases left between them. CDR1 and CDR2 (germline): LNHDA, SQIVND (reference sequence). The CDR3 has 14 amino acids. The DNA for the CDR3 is TGTGCCAGTAGTATCGGGGATAGCAATCAGCCCCAGCATTTT. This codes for CASSIGDSNQPQHF.

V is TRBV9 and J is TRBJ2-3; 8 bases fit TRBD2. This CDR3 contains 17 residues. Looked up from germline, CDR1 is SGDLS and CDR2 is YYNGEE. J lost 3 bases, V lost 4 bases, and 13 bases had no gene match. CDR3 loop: CASSPYEGGRRTDTQYF. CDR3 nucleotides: TGTGCCAGCAGCCCGTACGAAGGCGGGAGGAGGACAGATACGCAGTATTTT.

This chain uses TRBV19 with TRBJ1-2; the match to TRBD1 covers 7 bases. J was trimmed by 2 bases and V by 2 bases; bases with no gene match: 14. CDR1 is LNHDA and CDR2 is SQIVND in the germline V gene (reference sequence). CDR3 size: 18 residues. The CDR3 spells CASSITTGTETENYGYTF. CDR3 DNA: TGTGCCAGTAGTATAACGACCGGGACAGAAACAGAAAACTATGGCTACACCTTC.

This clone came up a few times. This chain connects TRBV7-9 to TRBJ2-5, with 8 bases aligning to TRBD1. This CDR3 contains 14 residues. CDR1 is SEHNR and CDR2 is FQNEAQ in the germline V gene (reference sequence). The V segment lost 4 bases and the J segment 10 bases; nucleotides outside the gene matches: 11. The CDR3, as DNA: TGTGCCAGCAGCTCCTCAGGGGGCGCAGAGGACCAGTACTTC. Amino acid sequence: CASSSSGGAEDQYF.

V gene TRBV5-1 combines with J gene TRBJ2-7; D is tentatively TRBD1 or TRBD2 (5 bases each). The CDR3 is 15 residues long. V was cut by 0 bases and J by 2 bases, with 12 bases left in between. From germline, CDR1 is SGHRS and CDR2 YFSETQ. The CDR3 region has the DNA TGCGCCAGCAGCTTGGATGGGGGTGCGACCTACGAGCAGTACTTC. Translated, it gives CASSLDGGATYEQYF.

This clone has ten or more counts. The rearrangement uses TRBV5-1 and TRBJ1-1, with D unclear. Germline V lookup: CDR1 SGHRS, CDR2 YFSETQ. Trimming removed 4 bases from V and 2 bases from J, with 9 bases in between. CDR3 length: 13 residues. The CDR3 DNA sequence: TGCGCCAGCAGCCAGACAACCAACACTGAAGCTTTCTTT. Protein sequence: CASSQTTNTEAFF.

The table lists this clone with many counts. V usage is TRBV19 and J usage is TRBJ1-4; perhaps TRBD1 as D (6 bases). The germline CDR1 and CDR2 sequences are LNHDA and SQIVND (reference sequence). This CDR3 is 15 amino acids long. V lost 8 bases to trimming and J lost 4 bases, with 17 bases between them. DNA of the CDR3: TGTGCCAGTTCCGTGGGGGCGAGAATTAATGAAAAACTGTTTTTT. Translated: CASSVGARINEKLFF.

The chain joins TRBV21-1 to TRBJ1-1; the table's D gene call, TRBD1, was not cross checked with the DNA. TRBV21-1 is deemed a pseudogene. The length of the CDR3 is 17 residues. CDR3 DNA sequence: TGTGCCAGCAGCAATCCTATCGTGAGACAGGGATCGGGTGAAGCTTTCTTT. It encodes CASSNPIVRQGSGEAFF.

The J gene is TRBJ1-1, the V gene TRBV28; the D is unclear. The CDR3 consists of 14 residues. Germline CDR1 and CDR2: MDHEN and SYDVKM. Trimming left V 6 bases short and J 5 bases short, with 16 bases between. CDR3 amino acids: CASSRQPPFTEAFF. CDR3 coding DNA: TGTGCCAGCAGCCGGCAGCCACCGTTTACTGAAGCTTTCTTT.

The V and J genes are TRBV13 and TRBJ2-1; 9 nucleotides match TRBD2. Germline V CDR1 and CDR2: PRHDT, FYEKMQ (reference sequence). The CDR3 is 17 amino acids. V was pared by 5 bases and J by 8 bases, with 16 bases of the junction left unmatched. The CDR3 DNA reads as TGTGCCAGCAGCCCCTACCGGGGTAGCGGGAGTAGGGATGAGCAGTTCTTC. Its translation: CASSPYRGSGSRDEQFF.

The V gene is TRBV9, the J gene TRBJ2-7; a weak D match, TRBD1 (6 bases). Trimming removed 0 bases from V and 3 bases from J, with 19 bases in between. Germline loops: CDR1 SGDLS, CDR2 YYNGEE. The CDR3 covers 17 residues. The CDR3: CASSVVLWGPHCYEQYF. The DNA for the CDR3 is TGTGCCAGCAGCGTAGTTCTTTGGGGGCCCCACTGCTACGAGCAGTACTTC.

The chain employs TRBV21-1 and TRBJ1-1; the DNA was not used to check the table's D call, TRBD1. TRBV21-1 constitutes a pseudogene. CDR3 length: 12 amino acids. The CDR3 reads CASSRLGAEAFF. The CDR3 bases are TGTGCCAGCAGCAGGCTGGGCGCTGAAGCTTTCTTT.

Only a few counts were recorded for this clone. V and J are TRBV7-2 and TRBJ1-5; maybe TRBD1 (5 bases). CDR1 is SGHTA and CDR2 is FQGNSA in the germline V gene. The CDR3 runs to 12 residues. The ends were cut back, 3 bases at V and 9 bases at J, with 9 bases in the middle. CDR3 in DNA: TGTGCCAGCAGCTTCGCTAGGGGGCCCCAGCATTTT. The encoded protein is CASSFARGPQHF.

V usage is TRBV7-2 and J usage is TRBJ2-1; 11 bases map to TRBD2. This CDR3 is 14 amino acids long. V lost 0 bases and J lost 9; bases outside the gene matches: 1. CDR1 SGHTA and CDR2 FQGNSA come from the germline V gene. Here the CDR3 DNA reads TGTGCCAGCAGCTTAGCGCTAGCGGGAGGTGAGCAGTTCTTC. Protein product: CASSLALAGGEQFF.

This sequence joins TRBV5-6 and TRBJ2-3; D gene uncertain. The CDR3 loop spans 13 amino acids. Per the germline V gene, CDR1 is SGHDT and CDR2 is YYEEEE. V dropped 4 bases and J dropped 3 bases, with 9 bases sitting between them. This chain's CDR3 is CASSPTGTDTQYF. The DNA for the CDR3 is TGTGCCAGCAGCCCCACCGGGACAGATACGCAGTATTTT.

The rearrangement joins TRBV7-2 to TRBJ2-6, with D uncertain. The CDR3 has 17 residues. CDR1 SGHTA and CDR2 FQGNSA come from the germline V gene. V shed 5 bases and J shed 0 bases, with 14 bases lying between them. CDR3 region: CASSPGMLGSGANVLTF. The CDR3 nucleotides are TGTGCCAGCAGCCCCGGCATGCTTGGCTCTGGGGCCAACGTCCTGACTTTC.

CDR3 bases: TGTGCCAGCAGCTTACGCGGGGAGGAGTTTCAGGGGGCGGGTCAGCCCCAGCATTTT. The encoded protein is CASSLRGEEFQGAGQPQHF. The chain is built from TRBV7-3 and TRBJ1-5, with 8 bases lining up with TRBD1. The germline V gene encodes CDR1 SGHTA and CDR2 FQGTGA. This CDR3 contains 19 residues. The ends lost 2 bases at V and 6 bases at J; junction bases unmatched: 18.

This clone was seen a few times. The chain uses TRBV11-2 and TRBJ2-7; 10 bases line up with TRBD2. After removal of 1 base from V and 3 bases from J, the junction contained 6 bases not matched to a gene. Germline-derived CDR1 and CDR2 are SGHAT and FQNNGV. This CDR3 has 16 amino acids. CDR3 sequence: CASSLGLASGGYEQYF. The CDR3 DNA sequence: TGTGCCAGCAGCTTAGGATTAGCTAGCGGGGGCTACGAGCAGTACTTC.

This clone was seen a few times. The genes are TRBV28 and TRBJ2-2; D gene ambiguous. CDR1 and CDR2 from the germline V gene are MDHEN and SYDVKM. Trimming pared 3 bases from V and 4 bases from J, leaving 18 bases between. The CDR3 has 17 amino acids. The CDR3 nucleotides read TGTGCCAGCAGTTTTCCCGCTTTTGGTGGGTTCACCGGGGAGCTGTTTTTT. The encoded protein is CASSFPAFGGFTGELFF.

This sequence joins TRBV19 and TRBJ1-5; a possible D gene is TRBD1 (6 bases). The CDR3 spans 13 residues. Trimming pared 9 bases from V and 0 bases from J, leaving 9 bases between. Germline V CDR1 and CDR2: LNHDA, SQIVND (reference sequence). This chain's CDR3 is CASNRDSNQPQHF. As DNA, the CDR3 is TGTGCCAGCAACAGGGATAGCAATCAGCCCCAGCATTTT.

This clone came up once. This chain's CDR3 is CASSEGRFNEQFF. The CDR3 nucleotides read TGTGCCAGCAGCGAGGGACGTTTCAATGAGCAGTTCTTC. The chain recombines TRBV11-3 with TRBJ2-1, with D perhaps matching TRBD1 or TRBD2 (5 bases each). The CDR3 is 13 residues long. Trimming pared 5 bases from V and 6 bases from J, leaving 11 bases between. CDR1 and CDR2 from the germline V gene are SGHNT and YENEEA.

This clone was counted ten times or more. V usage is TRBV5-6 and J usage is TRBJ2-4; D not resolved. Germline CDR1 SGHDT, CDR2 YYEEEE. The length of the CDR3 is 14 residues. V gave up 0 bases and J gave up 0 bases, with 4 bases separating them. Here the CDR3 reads CASSLVVAKNIQYF. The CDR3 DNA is TGTGCCAGCAGCTTGGTTGTAGCCAAAAACATTCAGTACTTC. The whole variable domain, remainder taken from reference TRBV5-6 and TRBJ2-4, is DAGVTQSPTHLIKTRGQQVTLRCSPKSGHDTVSWYQQALGQGPQFIFQYYEEEERQRGNFPDRFSGHQFPNYSSELNVNALLLGDSALYLCASSLVVAKNIQYFGAGTRLSVL.

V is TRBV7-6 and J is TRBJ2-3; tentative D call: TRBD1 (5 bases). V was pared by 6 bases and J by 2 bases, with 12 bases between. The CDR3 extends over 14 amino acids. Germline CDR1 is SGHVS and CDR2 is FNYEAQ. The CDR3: CASSSGRFTDTQYF. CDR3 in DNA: TGTGCCAGCAGTTCAGGGCGGTTCACAGATACGCAGTATTTT.

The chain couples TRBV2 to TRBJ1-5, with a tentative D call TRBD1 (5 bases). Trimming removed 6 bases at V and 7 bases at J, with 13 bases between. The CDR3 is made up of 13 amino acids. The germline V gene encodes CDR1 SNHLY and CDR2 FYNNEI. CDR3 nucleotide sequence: TGTGCCAGCAGGGACCCCCGGGGCCAGCCCCAGCATTTT. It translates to CASRDPRGQPQHF. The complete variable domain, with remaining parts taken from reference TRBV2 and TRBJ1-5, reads EPEVTQTPSHQVTQMGQEVILRCVPISNHLYFYWYRQILGQKVEFLVSFYNNEISEKSEIFDDQFSVERPDGSNFTLKIRSTKLEDSAMYFCASRDPRGQPQHFGDGTRLSIL.

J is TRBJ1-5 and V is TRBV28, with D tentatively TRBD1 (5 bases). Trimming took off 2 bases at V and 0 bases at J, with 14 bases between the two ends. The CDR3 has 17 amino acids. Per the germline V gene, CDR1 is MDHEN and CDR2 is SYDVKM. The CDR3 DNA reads TGTGCCAGCAGTTTAATGAGGGGCTTTGATAGCAATCAGCCCCAGCATTTT. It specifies CASSLMRGFDSNQPQHF.

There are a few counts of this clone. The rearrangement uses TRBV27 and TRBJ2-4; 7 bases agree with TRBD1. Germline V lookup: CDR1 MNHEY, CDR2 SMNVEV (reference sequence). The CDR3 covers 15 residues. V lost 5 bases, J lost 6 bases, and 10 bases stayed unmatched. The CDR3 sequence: CASSTQTGVGNIQYF. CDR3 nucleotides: TGTGCCAGCAGTACCCAAACAGGGGTAGGAAACATTCAGTACTTC.

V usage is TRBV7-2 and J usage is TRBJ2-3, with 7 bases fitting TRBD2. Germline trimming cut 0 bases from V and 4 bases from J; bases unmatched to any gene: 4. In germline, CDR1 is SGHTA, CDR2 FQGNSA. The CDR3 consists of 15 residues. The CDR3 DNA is TGTGCCAGCAGCTTAGCGGGAGGGCCCGCAGATACGCAGTATTTT. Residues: CASSLAGGPADTQYF.

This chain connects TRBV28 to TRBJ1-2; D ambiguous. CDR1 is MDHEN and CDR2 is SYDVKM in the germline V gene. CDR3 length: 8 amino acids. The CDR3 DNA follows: TGTGGAAGCTATGGCTACACCTTC. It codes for CGSYGYTF.